Following are 32 T cell receptor beta chains from one sample sequenced in a study of cytomegalovirus exposure and HLA in healthy donors (dated by TCRdb to between 2016 and 2019). The protocol used for the library was the immunoSEQ multiplex PCR assay. For the multiplex PCR, a mixture combining 60 forward primers for TCR Vbeta segments and 13 reverse primers for TCR Jbeta segments was used. The table was pulled from immuneACCESS by TCRdb, which kept in-frame rearrangements only. Such tables lose some clones; where checked, under half of the loss comes from unresolved V genes, and the rest has no known cause. The sample data list some 200,000 clones, and approximately 81% of these were observed just once. Of the sample, 3.5% to 4% is held by the ten largest clones. What was sequenced was PBMCs. These receptors were taken from a man in his forties or fifties in good health and CMV-seronegative.

The chain links TRBV18 to TRBJ2-2; 7 nucleotides align to TRBD1. The germline gives CDR1 KGHSH, CDR2 LQKENI. Trimming cost V 3 bases and J 0 bases; bases outside gene matches: 4. The length of the CDR3 is 16 residues. Here the CDR3 DNA reads TGTGCCAGCTCACCGTGGGACAGTGCGAACACCGGGGAGCTGTTTTTT. Protein sequence: CASSPWDSANTGELFF.

The rearrangement joins TRBV5-1 to TRBJ2-7; D may be TRBD2 (5 bases). The germline V gene encodes CDR1 SGHRS and CDR2 YFSETQ. The CDR3 runs 14 residues. The V gene lost 4 bases and the J gene lost 6 bases, with 17 bases spanning the gap. CDR3 in amino acids: CASSPPEERVEQYF. The CDR3 nucleotides are TGCGCCAGCAGCCCGCCCGAAGAGAGGGTCGAGCAGTACTTC.

J is TRBJ1-1 and V is TRBV7-9; no reliable D call. The ends were cut back, 5 bases at V and 5 bases at J, with 9 bases in the middle. The germline CDR1 and CDR2 sequences are SEHNR and FQNEAQ (reference sequence). The CDR3 extends over 12 amino acids. In DNA form, the CDR3 reads TGTGCCAGCAGCGACTCGTTGACTGAAGCTTTCTTT. Translation: CASSDSLTEAFF.

Regarding this clone: Germline and junction disagree at one end, which may indicate a read error. The rearrangement links TRBV7-9 to TRBJ2-1; TRBD2 aligns across 9 bases. The germline CDR1 and CDR2 sequences are SEHNR and FQNEAQ (reference sequence). The CDR3 loop spans 16 amino acids. Written as DNA, the CDR3 is TGTTCCAGCAGGAGTAGCGGGGGTCCTGTAAACAATGAGCAGTTCTTC. This codes for CSSRSSGGPVNNEQFF.

This sequence joins TRBV12-5 and TRBJ2-2, with 8 bases matching TRBD1. From germline, CDR1 is LGHNT and CDR2 FRNRAP. V lost 3 bases, J lost 5 bases, and 5 bases stayed unmatched. CDR3 length equals 15 residues. In DNA, the CDR3 is TGTGCTAGTGGTTTAGGACAGGGAAGAACCGGGGAGCTGTTTTTT. Residues: CASGLGQGRTGELFF.

This clone appeared a single time. The V gene is TRBV7-9, the J gene TRBJ2-2, with 7 bases fitting TRBD1. The CDR3 covers 15 residues. Germline V gene sequence: CDR1 SEHNR, CDR2 FQNEAQ (reference sequence). V gave up 2 bases and J gave up 7 bases; unmatched junction bases: 7. The CDR3 coding sequence is TGTGCCAGCAGCTTATGGGACAGCCCGAACGGGGAGCTGTTTTTT. Amino acid sequence: CASSLWDSPNGELFF.

This chain uses TRBV11-2 with TRBJ2-7, with TRBD1 as a possible D gene (6 bases). V was cut by 10 bases and J by 2 bases, with 18 bases left in between. Germline CDR1 reads SGHAT; CDR2 reads FQNNGV. The CDR3 runs to 14 residues. In DNA form, the CDR3 reads TGTGCCACTACACTAACAGGGTCGGCCTACGAGCAGTACTTC. Translating it yields CATTLTGSAYEQYF.

The chain uses TRBV2 and TRBJ1-6; 12 nucleotides agree with TRBD1. CDR1 is SNHLY and CDR2 is FYNNEI in the germline V gene. J gave up 10 bases and V 7 bases, and 8 bases lay outside the gene matches. The CDR3 covers 15 residues. The CDR3 DNA is TGTGCCAGCACCTTACAGGGACAGGGGGCATCACCCCTCCACTTT. This codes for CASTLQGQGASPLHF.

V and J are TRBV9 and TRBJ1-1; possible D gene TRBD1, 5 bases. CDR3 length: 16 amino acids. V lost 4 bases and J 2 bases, leaving 18 bases between the germline ends. Germline CDR1 and CDR2: SGDLS and YYNGEE. For the CDR3, the DNA is TGTGCCAGCAGCATACTCGACGGGGGGATAAACACTGAAGCTTTCTTT. This gives the protein CASSILDGGINTEAFF.

This chain uses TRBV6-5 with TRBJ1-5; D might be TRBD1 (5 bases). V lost 4 bases, J lost 6 bases, and 13 bases lay in between. The CDR3 covers 14 residues. The germline V gene encodes CDR1 MNHEY and CDR2 SVGAGI. The CDR3 region is CASSSPPGGQPQHF. CDR3 DNA: TGTGCCAGCAGTTCCCCACCGGGGGGTCAGCCCCAGCATTTT.

This clone was found once. The genes are TRBV2 and TRBJ2-7, with 8 bases aligning to TRBD2. This CDR3 has 15 amino acids. Germline assignment: CDR1 SNHLY and CDR2 FYNNEI. Unmatched junction bases numbered 14, after V lost 6 bases and J lost 7 bases. As DNA, the CDR3 is TGTGCCAGCAGGAAAGGAACTAGCGGTTCGGGGGAGCAGTACTTC. Translated, it gives CASRKGTSGSGEQYF.

The rearrangement joins TRBV14 to TRBJ1-2; possibly TRBD1 for D (5 bases). The V end lost 0 bases, the J end lost 9 bases, and 8 bases lay between the germline ends. The CDR3 is 12 residues long. Germline V CDR1 and CDR2: SGHDN, FVKESK. CDR3 loop: CASSQDRTRYTF. CDR3 DNA: TGTGCCAGCAGCCAAGATAGGACACGCTACACCTTC. The whole variable domain, remainder taken from reference TRBV14 and TRBJ1-2, is EAGVTQFPSHSVIEKGQTVTLRCDPISGHDNLYWYRRVMGKEIKFLLHFVKESKQDESGMPNNRFLAERTGGTYSTLKVQPAELEDSGVYFCASSQDRTRYTFGSGTRLTVV.

V usage is TRBV6-1 and J usage is TRBJ1-3; D gene unclear. The CDR3 sequence is 15 residues long. Trimming cost V 3 bases and J 4 bases, with 13 bases left between them. The V gene's germline CDR1 is MNHNS and CDR2 SASEGT. The CDR3 region is CASSDHGPRGNTIYF. The CDR3 nucleotides are TGTGCCAGCAGTGACCACGGTCCGAGGGGAAACACCATATATTTT.

The rearrangement joins TRBV5-6 to TRBJ1-2; a weak D match, TRBD1 (5 bases). This CDR3 comprises 13 residues. Per the germline V gene, CDR1 is SGHDT and CDR2 is YYEEEE. V was clipped by 4 bases and J by 3 bases, with 10 bases between them. CDR3 nucleotide sequence: TGTGCCAGCAGCCGGGGGAGGGACTATGGCTACACCTTC. Encoded protein: CASSRGRDYGYTF. The full variable domain, its missing parts supplied by reference TRBV5-6 and TRBJ1-2, is DAGVTQSPTHLIKTRGQQVTLRCSPKSGHDTVSWYQQALGQGPQFIFQYYEEEERQRGNFPDRFSGHQFPNYSSELNVNALLLGDSALYLCASSRGRDYGYTFGSGTRLTVV.

This clone has only a few counts. The chain uses TRBV6-5 and TRBJ1-2, with 7 bases lining up with TRBD1. The V and J ends lost 5 bases and 2 bases, in that order; junction bases with no gene match: 5. The germline V gene encodes CDR1 MNHEY and CDR2 SVGAGI. The CDR3 runs to 14 residues. The CDR3 here is CASSLDRYNYGYTF. The CDR3 DNA reads as TGTGCCAGCAGTCTGGACAGGTACAACTATGGCTACACCTTC.

This clone was observed once. The chain carries TRBV9 and TRBJ2-3, with a tentative D call TRBD2 (5 bases). The germline CDR1 and CDR2 sequences are SGDLS and YYNGEE. CDR3 length equals 12 residues. V lost 4 bases and J lost 6, with 9 bases in between. The CDR3 loop reads CASSMRADTQYF. DNA for the CDR3: TGTGCCAGCAGCATGCGGGCGGATACGCAGTATTTT. Full variable domain (outside the CDR3, taken from reference TRBV9 and TRBJ2-3): DSGVTQTPKHLITATGQRVTLRCSPRSGDLSVYWYQQSLDQGLQFLIQYYNGEERAKGNILERFSAQQFPDLHSELNLSSLELGDSALYFCASSMRADTQYFGPGTRLTVL.

V gene TRBV7-9 combines with J gene TRBJ2-1; D may be TRBD2 (7 bases). V lost 6 bases to trimming and J lost 0 bases, with 15 bases between them. The CDR3 length is 16 residues. CDR1 and CDR2 (germline): SEHNR, FQNEAQ (reference sequence). CDR3 sequence reads: CASRAGGGPSYNEQFF. CDR3 nucleotide sequence: TGTGCCAGCAGGGCTGGCGGGGGCCCCTCCTACAATGAGCAGTTCTTC. The full variable domain, with the rest looked up from reference TRBV7-9 and TRBJ2-1, is DTGVSQNPRHKITKRGQNVTFRCDPISEHNRLYWYRQTLGQGPEFLTYFQNEAQLEKSRLLSDRFSAERPKGSFSTLEIQRTEQGDSAMYLCASRAGGGPSYNEQFFGPGTRLTVL.

The V and J genes are TRBV2 and TRBJ1-2; 8 positions agree with TRBD1. Trimming removed 6 bases from V and 7 bases from J; junction bases left unmatched: 4. Germline CDR1 is SNHLY and CDR2 is FYNNEI. The CDR3 has 12 amino acids. The CDR3 sequence is CASRATGVGYTF. The DNA for the CDR3 is TGTGCCAGCAGGGCGACAGGGGTTGGCTACACCTTC. Filled out from reference TRBV2 and TRBJ1-2, the complete variable domain reads EPEVTQTPSHQVTQMGQEVILRCVPISNHLYFYWYRQILGQKVEFLVSFYNNEISEKSEIFDDQFSVERPDGSNFTLKIRSTKLEDSAMYFCASRATGVGYTFGSGTRLTVV.

The gene calls are TRBV10-3 and TRBJ2-2; the D is unclear. CDR3 length: 12 amino acids. The germline CDR1 and CDR2 sequences are ENHRY and SYGVKD. Trimming removed 3 bases from V and 6 bases from J, with 5 bases in between. The DNA for the CDR3 is TGTGCCATCAGTGACGGTCCCGGGGAGCTGTTTTTT. This translates into CAISDGPGELFF.

V gene TRBV6-5 combines with J gene TRBJ1-3, with 7 bases fitting TRBD1. Germline CDR1 and CDR2: MNHEY and SVGAGI. The CDR3 contains 14 residues. The V segment lost 6 bases and the J segment 8 bases; nucleotides outside the gene matches: 10. The CDR3 region has the DNA TGTGCCAGCAGCCCTTCGACAGGGAGAGACACCATATATTTT. Translation: CASSPSTGRDTIYF.

J is TRBJ1-3 and V is TRBV11-2; D uncertain. This CDR3 has 15 residues. Trimming cost V 5 bases and J 0 bases, with 11 bases left between them. The germline V gene has CDR1 SGHAT and CDR2 FQNNGV. The CDR3 protein is CASSSGVSSGNTIYF. DNA of the CDR3: TGTGCCAGCAGCAGCGGAGTGAGCTCTGGAAACACCATATATTTT.

The chain is built from TRBV9 and TRBJ2-5, with 7 positions matching TRBD1. Near its end, the DNA agrees better with TRBJ2-7, so the J call may be wrong. Germline V gene data show CDR1 as SGDLS and CDR2 as YYNGEE. The CDR3 loop spans 14 amino acids. The DNA for the CDR3 is TGTGCCAGCAGCGTCGACCAGGGGACAGCCGAGCAGTACTTC. It yields the protein CASSVDQGTAEQYF.

CDR3 sequence: CASSPGGLSYNEQFF. Written as DNA, the CDR3 is TGCGCCAGCAGTCCGGGGGGGCTCTCCTACAATGAGCAGTTCTTC. The chain has TRBV5-1 and TRBJ2-1, with 8 bases matching TRBD2. The CDR3 is 15 residues long. Germline loops: CDR1 SGHRS, CDR2 YFSETQ. V lost 5 bases to trimming and J lost 0 bases; unmatched junction nucleotides: 4.

The V and J genes are TRBV7-2 and TRBJ1-2; perhaps TRBD1 as D (5 bases). This CDR3 has 13 residues. The germline V and J ends were trimmed by 5 bases and 8 bases, with 15 bases remaining between them. Germline V gene lookup returns CDR1 SGHTA and CDR2 FQGNSA. The CDR3 reads CASSPLPRGGYTF. Here the CDR3 DNA reads TGTGCCAGCAGCCCACTACCTAGGGGAGGCTACACCTTC.

The chain uses TRBV5-4 and TRBJ2-7; 8 bases line up with TRBD2. This CDR3 is 16 amino acids long. Unmatched junction bases numbered 10, after V lost 5 bases and J lost 0 bases. The germline V gene has CDR1 SGHNT and CDR2 YYREEE (reference sequence). The CDR3: CASSVRRGASSYEQYF. CDR3 nucleotide sequence: TGTGCCAGCAGTGTTCGGCGGGGGGCGAGCTCCTACGAGCAGTACTTC. The full variable domain, completed using reference TRBV5-4 and TRBJ2-7, is ETGVTQSPTHLIKTRGQQVTLRCSSQSGHNTVSWYQQALGQGPQFIFQYYREEENGRGNFPPRFSGLQFPNYSSELNVNALELDDSALYLCASSVRRGASSYEQYFGPGTRLTVT.

The CDR3 DNA reads as TGTGCCAGTAGTATAGGTAGCGGGGCTTACAGTTACAATGAGCAGTTCTTC. It translates to CASSIGSGAYSYNEQFF. The V and J genes are TRBV19 and TRBJ2-1, with TRBD2 identical over 8 bases. V dropped 1 base and J dropped 4; count of bases not matched to a gene: 9. This CDR3 is 17 amino acids long. Germline V lookup: CDR1 LNHDA, CDR2 SQIVND (reference sequence). The full variable domain, in which reference TRBV19 and TRBJ2-1 provide the parts outside the CDR3, is DGGITQSPKYLFRKEGQNVTLSCEQNLNHDAMYWYRQDPGQGLRLIYYSQIVNDFQKGDIAEGYSVSREKKESFPLTVTSAQKNPTAFYLCASSIGSGAYSYNEQFFGPGTRLTVL.

The chain employs TRBV30 and TRBJ2-7; 7 bases map to TRBD2. This CDR3 is built from 14 residues. Germline V CDR1 and CDR2: GTSNPN, SVGIG (reference sequence). The CDR3 sequence is CSLSEVLNTGGQYF. The DNA of the CDR3 is TGTTCACTCTCCGAGGTCCTTAATACGGGGGGGCAGTACTTC. Supplemented by reference TRBV30 and TRBJ2-7, the full variable domain reads SQTIHQWPATLVQPVGSPLSLECTVEGTSNPNLYWYRQAAGRGLQLLFYSVGIGQISSEVPQNLSASRPQDRQFILSSKKLLLSDSGFYLCSLSEVLNTGGQYFGPGTRLTVT.

Note on this clone: One end of the junction does not line up with germline, which may come from a read error. The chain links TRBV7-9 to TRBJ1-1; tentatively, D is TRBD1 (5 bases). Germline-derived CDR1 and CDR2 are SEHNR and FQNEAQ (reference sequence). The CDR3 contains 16 residues. CDR3 DNA: TGTTCCAGCAGCTCCCCCTACTTGACAGTCAACACTGAAGCTTTCTTT. Translating it yields CSSSSPYLTVNTEAFF.

In the case of this clone: The sample contains more than one DNA sequence encoding this CDR3. V usage is TRBV6-5 and J usage is TRBJ1-4; 8 positions agree with TRBD1. The germline CDR1 and CDR2 sequences are MNHEY and SVGAGI. With V trimmed by 6 bases and J by 6 bases, 6 bases remained unmatched. CDR3 length: 14 amino acids. The CDR3 protein is CASSPTGADEKLFF. The CDR3 DNA reads as TGTGCCAGCAGCCCGACAGGGGCGGATGAAAAACTGTTTTTT.

The chain couples TRBV5-1 to TRBJ2-3; D may be TRBD1 (6 bases). CDR1 and CDR2 from the germline V gene are SGHRS and YFSETQ. V was clipped by 0 bases and J by 6 bases, with 11 bases between them. This CDR3 is 14 amino acids long. The CDR3 coding sequence is TGCGCCAGCAGCTTGGACAGGGTCCCCGATACGCAGTATTTT. Its protein is CASSLDRVPDTQYF.

The V and J genes are TRBV6-5 and TRBJ2-1; a possible D gene is TRBD2 (5 bases). The germline CDR1 and CDR2 sequences are MNHEY and SVGAGI. V gave up 9 bases and J gave up 7 bases, with 16 bases separating them. The CDR3 covers 13 residues. CDR3 nucleotide sequence: TGTGCCAGTAGCGTACTCCTCACGAATGAGCAGTTCTTC. Its translation: CASSVLLTNEQFF.

This chain joins TRBV7-9 and TRBJ1-2; 8 bases are shared with TRBD1. Unmatched junction bases numbered 3, after V lost 1 base and J lost 8 bases. The CDR3 loop spans 13 amino acids. Germline CDR1 and CDR2: SEHNR and FQNEAQ (reference sequence). For the CDR3, the DNA is TGTGCCAGCAGCTTAGGCGGACAGGGCGGCTACACCTTC. As protein: CASSLGGQGGYTF.